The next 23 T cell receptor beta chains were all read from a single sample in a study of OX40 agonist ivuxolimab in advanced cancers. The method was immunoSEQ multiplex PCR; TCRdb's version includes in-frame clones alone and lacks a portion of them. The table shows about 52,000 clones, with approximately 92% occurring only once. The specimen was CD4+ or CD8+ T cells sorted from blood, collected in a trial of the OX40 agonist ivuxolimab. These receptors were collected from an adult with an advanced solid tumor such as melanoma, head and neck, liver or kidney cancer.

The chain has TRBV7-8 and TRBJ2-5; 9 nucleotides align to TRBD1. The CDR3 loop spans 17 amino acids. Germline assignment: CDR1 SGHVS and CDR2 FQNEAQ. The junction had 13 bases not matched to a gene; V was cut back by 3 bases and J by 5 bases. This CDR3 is CASSLGTGHGFGETQYF. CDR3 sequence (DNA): TGTGCCAGCAGCTTGGGGACAGGGCATGGATTTGGTGAGACCCAGTACTTC.

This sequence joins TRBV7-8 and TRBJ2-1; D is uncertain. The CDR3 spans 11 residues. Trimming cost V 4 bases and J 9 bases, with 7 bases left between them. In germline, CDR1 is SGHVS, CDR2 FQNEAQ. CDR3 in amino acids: CASSSPGEQFF. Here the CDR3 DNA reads TGTGCCAGCAGCTCCCCCGGTGAGCAGTTCTTC.

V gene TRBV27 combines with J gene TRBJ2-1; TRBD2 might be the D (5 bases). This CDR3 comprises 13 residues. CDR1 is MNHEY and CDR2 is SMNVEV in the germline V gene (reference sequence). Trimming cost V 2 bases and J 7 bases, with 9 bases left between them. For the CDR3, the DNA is TGTGCCAGCAGTTTAGCGGGCGTAAATGAGCAGTTCTTC. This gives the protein CASSLAGVNEQFF.

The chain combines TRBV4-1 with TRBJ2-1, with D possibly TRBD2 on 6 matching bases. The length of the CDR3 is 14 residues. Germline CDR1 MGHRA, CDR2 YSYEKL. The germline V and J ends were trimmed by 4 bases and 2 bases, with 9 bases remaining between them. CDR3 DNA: TGCGCCAGCAGCCTGGAGGGAGCCTACAATGAGCAGTTCTTC. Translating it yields CASSLEGAYNEQFF.

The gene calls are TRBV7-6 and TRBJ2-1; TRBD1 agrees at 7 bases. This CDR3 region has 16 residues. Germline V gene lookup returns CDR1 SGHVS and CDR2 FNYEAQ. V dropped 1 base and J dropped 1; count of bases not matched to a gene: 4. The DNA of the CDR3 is TGTGCCAGCAGCTTAGGAGGGGGCGTTTCCTACAATGAGCAGTTCTTC. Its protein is CASSLGGGVSYNEQFF. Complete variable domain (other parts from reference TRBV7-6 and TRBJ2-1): GAGVSQSPRYKVTKRGQDVALRCDPISGHVSLYWYRQALGQGPEFLTYFNYEAQQDKSGLPNDRFSAERPEGSISTLTIQRTEQRDSAMYRCASSLGGGVSYNEQFFGPGTRLTVL.

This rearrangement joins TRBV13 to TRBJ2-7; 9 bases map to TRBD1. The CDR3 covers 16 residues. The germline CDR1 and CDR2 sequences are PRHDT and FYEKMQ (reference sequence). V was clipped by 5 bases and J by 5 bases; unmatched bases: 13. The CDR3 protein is CASSPPDRGQVHEQYF. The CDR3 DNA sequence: TGTGCCAGCAGCCCGCCGGACAGGGGTCAGGTTCACGAGCAGTACTTC. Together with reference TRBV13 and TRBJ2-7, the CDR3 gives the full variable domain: AAGVIQSPRHLIKEKRETATLKCYPIPRHDTVYWYQQGPGQDPQFLISFYEKMQSDKGSIPDRFSAQQFSDYHSELNMSSLELGDSALYFCASSPPDRGQVHEQYFGPGTRLTVT.

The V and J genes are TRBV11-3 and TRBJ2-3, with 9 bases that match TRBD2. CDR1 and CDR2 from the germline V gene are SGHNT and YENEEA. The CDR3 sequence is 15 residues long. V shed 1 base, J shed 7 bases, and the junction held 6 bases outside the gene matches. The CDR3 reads CASSLGLADGNTQYF. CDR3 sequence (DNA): TGTGCCAGCAGCTTAGGACTAGCGGATGGGAATACGCAGTATTTT.

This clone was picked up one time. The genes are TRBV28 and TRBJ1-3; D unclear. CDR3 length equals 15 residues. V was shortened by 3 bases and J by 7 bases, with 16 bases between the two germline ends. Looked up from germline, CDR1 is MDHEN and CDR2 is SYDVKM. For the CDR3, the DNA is TGTGCCAGCAGTTTGGACCAAATCGAAGGGAACACCATATATTTT. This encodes CASSLDQIEGNTIYF.

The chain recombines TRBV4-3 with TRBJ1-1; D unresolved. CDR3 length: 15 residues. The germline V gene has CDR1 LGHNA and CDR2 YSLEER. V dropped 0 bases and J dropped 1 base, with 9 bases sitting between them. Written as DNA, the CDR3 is TGCGCCAGCAGCCAAGATCCCTCTGGGAACACTGAAGCTTTCTTT. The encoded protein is CASSQDPSGNTEAFF.

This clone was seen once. Here the CDR3 DNA reads TGTGCCAGCAGCTCGAGCCAGCGGGGACACAATGAGCAGTTCTTC. This codes for CASSSSQRGHNEQFF. The rearrangement joins TRBV7-8 to TRBJ2-1, with 7 nucleotides matching TRBD2. The germline CDR1 and CDR2 sequences are SGHVS and FQNEAQ. The CDR3 spans 15 residues. V gave up 4 bases and J gave up 5 bases; unmatched junction bases: 8. The entire variable domain, with the rest obtained from reference TRBV7-8 and TRBJ2-1, is as follows: GAGVSQSPRYKVAKRGQDVALRCDPISGHVSLFWYQQALGQGPEFLTYFQNEAQLDKSGLPSDRFFAERPEGSVSTLKIQRTQQEDSAVYLCASSSSQRGHNEQFFGPGTRLTVL.

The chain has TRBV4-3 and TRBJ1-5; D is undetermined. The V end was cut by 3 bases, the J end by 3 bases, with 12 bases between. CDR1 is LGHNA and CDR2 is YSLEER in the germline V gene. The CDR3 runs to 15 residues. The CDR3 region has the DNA TGCGCCAGCAGCCATTTTGACGGACCCAATCAGCCCCAGCATTTT. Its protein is CASSHFDGPNQPQHF.

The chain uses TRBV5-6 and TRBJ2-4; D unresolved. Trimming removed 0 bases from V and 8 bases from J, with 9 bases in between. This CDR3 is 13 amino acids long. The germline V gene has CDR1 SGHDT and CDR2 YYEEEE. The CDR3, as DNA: TGTGCCAGCAGCTTGGACGGTCAGGACATTCAGTACTTC. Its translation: CASSLDGQDIQYF.

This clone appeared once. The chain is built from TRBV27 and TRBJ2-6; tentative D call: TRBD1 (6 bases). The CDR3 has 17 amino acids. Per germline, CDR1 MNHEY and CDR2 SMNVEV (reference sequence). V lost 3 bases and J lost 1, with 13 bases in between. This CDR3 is CASSFTGSLSGANVLTF. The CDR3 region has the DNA TGTGCCAGCAGTTTTACAGGGAGTTTGTCTGGGGCCAACGTCCTGACTTTC.

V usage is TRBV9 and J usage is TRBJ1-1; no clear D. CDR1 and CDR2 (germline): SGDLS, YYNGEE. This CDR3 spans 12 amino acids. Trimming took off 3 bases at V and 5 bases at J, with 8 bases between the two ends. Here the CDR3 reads CASSATGTEAFF. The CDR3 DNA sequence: TGTGCCAGCAGCGCCACCGGAACTGAAGCTTTCTTT. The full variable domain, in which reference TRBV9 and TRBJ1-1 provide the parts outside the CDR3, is DSGVTQTPKHLITATGQRVTLRCSPRSGDLSVYWYQQSLDQGLQFLIQYYNGEERAKGNILERFSAQQFPDLHSELNLSSLELGDSALYFCASSATGTEAFFGQGTRLTVV.

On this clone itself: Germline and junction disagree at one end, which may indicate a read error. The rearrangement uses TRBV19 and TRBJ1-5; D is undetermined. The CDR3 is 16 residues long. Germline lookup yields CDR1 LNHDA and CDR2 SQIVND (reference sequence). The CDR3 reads CVSSIVTGIRGQPQHF. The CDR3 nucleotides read TGTGTCAGTAGTATAGTTACGGGGATACGGGGTCAGCCCCAGCATTTT. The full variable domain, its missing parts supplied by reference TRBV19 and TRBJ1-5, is DGGITQSPKYLFRKEGQNVTLSCEQNLNHDAMYWYRQDPGQGLRLIYYSQIVNDFQKGDIAEGYSVSREKKESFPLTVTSAQKNPTAFYLCVSSIVTGIRGQPQHFGDGTRLSIL.

The CDR3 is CASSINIAYEQYF. The CDR3 DNA reads as TGTGCCAGTAGTATTAACATTGCCTACGAGCAGTACTTC. This chain connects TRBV19 to TRBJ2-7; D is uncertain. CDR3 size: 13 residues. CDR1 and CDR2 from the germline V gene are LNHDA and SQIVND (reference sequence). Deletions cut 3 bases from V and 2 bases from J, with 8 bases between. Combining the CDR3 with reference TRBV19 and TRBJ2-7 gives the whole variable domain DGGITQSPKYLFRKEGQNVTLSCEQNLNHDAMYWYRQDPGQGLRLIYYSQIVNDFQKGDIAEGYSVSREKKESFPLTVTSAQKNPTAFYLCASSINIAYEQYFGPGTRLTVT.

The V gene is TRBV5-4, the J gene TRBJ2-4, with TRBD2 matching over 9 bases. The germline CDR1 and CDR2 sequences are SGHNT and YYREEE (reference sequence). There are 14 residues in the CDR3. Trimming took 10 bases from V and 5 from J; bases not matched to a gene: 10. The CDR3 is CADTSQRGENIQYF. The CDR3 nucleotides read TGTGCCGATACTTCCCAGCGGGGGGAAAACATTCAGTACTTC.

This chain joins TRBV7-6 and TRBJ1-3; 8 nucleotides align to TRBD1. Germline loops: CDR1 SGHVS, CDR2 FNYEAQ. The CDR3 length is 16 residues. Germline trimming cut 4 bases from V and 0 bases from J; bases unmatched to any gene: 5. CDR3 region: CASSSEQGASGNTIYF. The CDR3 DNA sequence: TGTGCCAGCAGCTCGGAGCAGGGGGCCTCTGGAAACACCATATATTTT.

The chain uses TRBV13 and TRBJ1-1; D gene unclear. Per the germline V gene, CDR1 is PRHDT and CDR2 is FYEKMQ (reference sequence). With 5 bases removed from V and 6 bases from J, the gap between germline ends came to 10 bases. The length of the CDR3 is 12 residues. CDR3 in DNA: TGTGCCAGCAGCCCCCAAGCTTCTGAAGCTTTCTTT. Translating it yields CASSPQASEAFF.

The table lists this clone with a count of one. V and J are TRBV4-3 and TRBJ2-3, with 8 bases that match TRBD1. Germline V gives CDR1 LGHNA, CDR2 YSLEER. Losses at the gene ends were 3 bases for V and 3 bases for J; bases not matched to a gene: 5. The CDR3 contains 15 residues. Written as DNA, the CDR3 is TGCGCCAGCAGCCAGGGAACAGGGGGAACAGATACGCAGTATTTT. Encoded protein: CASSQGTGGTDTQYF.

CDR3 bases: TGCGCCAGCAGCGGGGGACAGGGGAGGAACGAGCAGTACTTC. Translation: CASSGGQGRNEQYF. This chain uses TRBV5-1 with TRBJ2-7; the match to TRBD1 covers 10 bases. Germline lookup yields CDR1 SGHRS and CDR2 YFSETQ. The J segment lost 5 bases and the V segment lost 4 bases, leaving 6 bases of the junction unmatched. This CDR3 contains 14 residues.

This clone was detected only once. CDR3 nucleotides: TGTGCCAGCAGTTTATTAGGGACAGGGAGGATGGTTCAGCCCCAGCATTTT. Translated, it gives CASSLLGTGRMVQPQHF. The chain combines TRBV28 with TRBJ1-5, with 9 nucleotides matching TRBD1. The germline CDR1 and CDR2 sequences are MDHEN and SYDVKM. The CDR3 runs 17 residues. V dropped 1 base and J dropped 6; count of bases not matched to a gene: 10.

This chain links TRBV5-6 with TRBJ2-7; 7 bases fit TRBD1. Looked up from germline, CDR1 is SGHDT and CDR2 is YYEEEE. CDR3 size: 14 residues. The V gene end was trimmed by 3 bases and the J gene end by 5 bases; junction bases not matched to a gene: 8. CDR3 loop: CASSWTGTVDEQYF. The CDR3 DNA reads TGTGCCAGCAGCTGGACCGGGACAGTGGACGAGCAGTACTTC.